The subject of this entry is one T cell receptor beta chain. The antigen is not known. Produced via immunoSEQ multiplex PCR; TCRdb's table is partial and in-frame only. The data hold some 480,000 clones, with roughly 78% observed a single time. The sample is drawn from a study of shared clonotypes between healthy human individuals. Study outcomes and limitations: Apart from blood, nothing was sampled; tissue repertoires likely differ.

V was clipped by 2 bases and J by 6 bases, with 12 bases between them. Germline V gene lookup returns CDR1 SGHNT and CDR2 YYREEE (reference sequence). The CDR3 covers 13 residues. The J gene is TRBJ2-7, the V gene TRBV5-4; no definite D call. The clonotype originates from a woman in her forties in good health. Some clones in this sample may be carry-over from other donors' samples. What was sequenced was PBMCs. Written as DNA, the CDR3 is TGTGCCAGCAGCTTAGCTGGGAAGGGCGAGCAGTACTTC. It yields the protein CASSLAGKGEQYF.